This entry concerns a single T cell receptor (beta chain). Antigen specificity is unknown. The data are from a study of cytomegalovirus exposure and HLA in healthy donors. Whole-study results and caveats: Per a later analysis, 18,000 or so TCR beta sequences showed association with HLA alleles at 0.05 false discovery rate. Beyond CMV serostatus, there was no information to go on about immune exposure.

In the PCR, 60 Vbeta and 13 Jbeta primers were used. Method: immunoSEQ multiplex PCR; TCRdb's copy keeps in-frame clones and lacks some. This sample has approximately 54,000 clones, with 82% found just once. The germline CDR1 and CDR2 sequences are LNHDA and SQIVND (reference sequence). V lost 3 bases, J lost 8 bases, and 10 bases lay in between. The CDR3 spans 12 residues. The sample consisted of PBMCs. This TCR was sampled from a woman younger than 35 in good health and CMV-seronegative. V and J are TRBV19 and TRBJ1-1; TRBD1 is a possible D gene (5 bases). For the CDR3, the DNA is TGTGCCAGTAGTATCGGGGGAGCCGAAGCTTTCTTT. Protein: CASSIGGAEAFF.